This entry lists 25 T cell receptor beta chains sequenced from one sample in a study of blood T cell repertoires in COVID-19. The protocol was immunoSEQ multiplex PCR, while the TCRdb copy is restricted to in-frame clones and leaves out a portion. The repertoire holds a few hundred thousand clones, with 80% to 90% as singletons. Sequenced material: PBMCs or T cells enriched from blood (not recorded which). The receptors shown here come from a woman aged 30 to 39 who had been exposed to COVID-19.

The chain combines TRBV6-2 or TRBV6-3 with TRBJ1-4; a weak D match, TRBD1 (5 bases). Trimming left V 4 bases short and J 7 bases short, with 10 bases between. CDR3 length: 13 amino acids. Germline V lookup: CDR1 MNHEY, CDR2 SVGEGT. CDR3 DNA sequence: TGTGCCAGCAGTTTCAGGGATAGTGAAAAACTGTTTTTT. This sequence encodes CASSFRDSEKLFF.

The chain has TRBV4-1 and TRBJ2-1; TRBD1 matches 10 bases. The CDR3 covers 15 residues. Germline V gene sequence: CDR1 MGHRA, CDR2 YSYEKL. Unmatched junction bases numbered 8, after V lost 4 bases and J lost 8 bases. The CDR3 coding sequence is TGCGCCAGCAGCCTCCGACAGGGGGCGCGTGATGAGCAGTTCTTC. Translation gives CASSLRQGARDEQFF.

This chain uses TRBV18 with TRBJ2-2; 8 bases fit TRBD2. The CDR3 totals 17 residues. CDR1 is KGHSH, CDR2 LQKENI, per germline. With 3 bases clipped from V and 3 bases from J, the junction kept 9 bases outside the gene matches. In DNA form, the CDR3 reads TGTGCCAGCTCACCCCCTAGTGAAGCGGGGGACACCGGGGAGCTGTTTTTT. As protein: CASSPPSEAGDTGELFF.

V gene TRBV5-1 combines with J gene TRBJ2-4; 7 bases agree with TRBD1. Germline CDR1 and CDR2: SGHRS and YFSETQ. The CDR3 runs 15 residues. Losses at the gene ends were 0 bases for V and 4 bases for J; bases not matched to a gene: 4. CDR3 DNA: TGCGCCAGCAGCTTGGAGGGACAGAGAAAAAACATTCAGTACTTC. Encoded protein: CASSLEGQRKNIQYF.

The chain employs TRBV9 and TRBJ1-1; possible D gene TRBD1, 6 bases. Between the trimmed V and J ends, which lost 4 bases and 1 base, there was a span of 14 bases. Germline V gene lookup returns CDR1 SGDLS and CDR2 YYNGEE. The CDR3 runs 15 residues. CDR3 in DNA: TGTGCCAGCAGCATAGAAGGACAGTCGAACACTGAAGCTTTCTTT. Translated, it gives CASSIEGQSNTEAFF.

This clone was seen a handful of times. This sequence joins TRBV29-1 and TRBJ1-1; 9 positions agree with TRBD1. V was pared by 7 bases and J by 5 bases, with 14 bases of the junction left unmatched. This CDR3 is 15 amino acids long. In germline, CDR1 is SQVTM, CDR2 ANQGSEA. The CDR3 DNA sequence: TGCAGCGGGGCCGACCGACAGGGGGTAGAAACTGAAGCTTTCTTT. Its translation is CSGADRQGVETEAFF. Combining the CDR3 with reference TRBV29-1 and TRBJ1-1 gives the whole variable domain SAVISQKPSRDICQRGTSLTIQCQVDSQVTMMFWYRQQPGQSLTLIATANQGSEATYESGFVIDKFPISRPNLTFSTLTVSNMSPEDSSIYLCSGADRQGVETEAFFGQGTRLTVV.

For the CDR3, the DNA is TGTGCCAGCAGCCACTGGGAGGGGACTGGAAACACCATATATTTT. Its translation is CASSHWEGTGNTIYF. The gene calls are TRBV11-3 and TRBJ1-3; D possibly corresponds to TRBD1 (5 bases). The CDR3 loop spans 15 amino acids. V lost 5 bases and J lost 2, with 13 bases in between. Germline values: CDR1 SGHNT, CDR2 YENEEA.

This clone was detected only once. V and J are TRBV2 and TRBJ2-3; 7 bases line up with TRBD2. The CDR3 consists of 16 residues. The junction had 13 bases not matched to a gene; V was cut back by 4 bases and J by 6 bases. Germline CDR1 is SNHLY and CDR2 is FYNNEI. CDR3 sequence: CASSVVGGGNRDTQYF. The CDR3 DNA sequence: TGTGCCAGCAGTGTTGTTGGGGGGGGTAACCGTGATACGCAGTATTTT. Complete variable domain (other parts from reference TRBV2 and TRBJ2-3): EPEVTQTPSHQVTQMGQEVILRCVPISNHLYFYWYRQILGQKVEFLVSFYNNEISEKSEIFDDQFSVERPDGSNFTLKIRSTKLEDSAMYFCASSVVGGGNRDTQYFGPGTRLTVL.

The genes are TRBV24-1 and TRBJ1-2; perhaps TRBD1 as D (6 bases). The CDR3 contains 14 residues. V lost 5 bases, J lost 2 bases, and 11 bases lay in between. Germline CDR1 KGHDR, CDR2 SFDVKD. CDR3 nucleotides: TGTGCCACCAGTGCGACAGGTCGGAACTATGGCTACACCTTC. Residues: CATSATGRNYGYTF.

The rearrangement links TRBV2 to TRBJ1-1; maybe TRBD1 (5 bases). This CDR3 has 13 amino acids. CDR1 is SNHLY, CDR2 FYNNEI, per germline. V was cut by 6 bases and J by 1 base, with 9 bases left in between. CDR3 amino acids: CASREQENTEAFF. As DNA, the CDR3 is TGTGCCAGCAGGGAACAGGAGAACACTGAAGCTTTCTTT.

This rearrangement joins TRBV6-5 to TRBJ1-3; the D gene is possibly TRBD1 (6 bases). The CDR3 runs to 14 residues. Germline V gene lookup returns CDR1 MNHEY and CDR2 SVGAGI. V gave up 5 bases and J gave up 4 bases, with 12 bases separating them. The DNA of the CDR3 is TGTGCCAGCAGTACTACAGGGTTGGGAAACACCATATATTTT. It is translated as CASSTTGLGNTIYF.

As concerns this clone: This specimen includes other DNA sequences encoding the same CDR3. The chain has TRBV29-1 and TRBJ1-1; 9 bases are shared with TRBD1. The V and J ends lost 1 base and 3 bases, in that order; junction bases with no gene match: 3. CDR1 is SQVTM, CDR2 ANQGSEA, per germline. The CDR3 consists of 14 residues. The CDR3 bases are TGCAGCGTTGAAGGCGACAGGGGGGACACTGAAGCTTTCTTT. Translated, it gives CSVEGDRGDTEAFF.

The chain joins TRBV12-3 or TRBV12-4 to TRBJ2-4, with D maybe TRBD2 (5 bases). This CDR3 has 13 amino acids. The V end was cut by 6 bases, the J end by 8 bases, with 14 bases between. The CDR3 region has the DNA TGTGCCAGCAGCCTCCATATGCGGGACATTCAGTACTTC. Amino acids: CASSLHMRDIQYF.

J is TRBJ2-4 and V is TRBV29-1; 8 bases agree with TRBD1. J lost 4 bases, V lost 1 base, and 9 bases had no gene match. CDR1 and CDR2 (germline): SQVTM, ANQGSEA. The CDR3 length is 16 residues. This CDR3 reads CSVEVWLGQGKNIQYF. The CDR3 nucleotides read TGCAGCGTTGAAGTATGGTTAGGACAGGGAAAAAACATTCAGTACTTC.

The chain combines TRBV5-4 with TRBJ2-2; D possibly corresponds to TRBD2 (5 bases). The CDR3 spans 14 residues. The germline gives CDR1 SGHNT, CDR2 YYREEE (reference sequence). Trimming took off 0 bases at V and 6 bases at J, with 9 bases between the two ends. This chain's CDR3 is CASSLANGAGELFF. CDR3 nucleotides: TGTGCCAGCAGCTTGGCCAACGGGGCCGGGGAGCTGTTTTTT.

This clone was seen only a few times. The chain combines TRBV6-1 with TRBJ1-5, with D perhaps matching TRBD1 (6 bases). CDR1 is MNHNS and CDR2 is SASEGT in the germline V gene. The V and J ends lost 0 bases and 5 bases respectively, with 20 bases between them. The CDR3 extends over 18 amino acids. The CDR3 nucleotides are TGTGCCAGCAGTGAAGCGCTGTGGACAGAGGGGATATATCAGCCCCAGCATTTT. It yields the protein CASSEALWTEGIYQPQHF.

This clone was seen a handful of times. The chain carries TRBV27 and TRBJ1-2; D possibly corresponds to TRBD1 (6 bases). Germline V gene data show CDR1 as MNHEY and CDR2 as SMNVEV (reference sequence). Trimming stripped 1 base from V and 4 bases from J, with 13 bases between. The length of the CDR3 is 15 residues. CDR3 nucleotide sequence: TGTGCCAGCAGTTTATTATCCCTAGGGGGCTATGGCTACACCTTC. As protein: CASSLLSLGGYGYTF.

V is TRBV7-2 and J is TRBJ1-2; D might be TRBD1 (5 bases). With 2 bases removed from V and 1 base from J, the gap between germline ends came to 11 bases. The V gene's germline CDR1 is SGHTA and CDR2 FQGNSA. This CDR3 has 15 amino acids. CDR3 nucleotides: TGTGCCAGCAGCTTAACACCGGGACTTAACTATGGCTACACCTTC. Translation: CASSLTPGLNYGYTF. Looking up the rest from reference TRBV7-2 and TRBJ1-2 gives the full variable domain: GAGVSQSPSNKVTEKGKDVELRCDPISGHTALYWYRQSLGQGLEFLIYFQGNSAPDKSGLPSDRFSAERTGGSVSTLTIQRTQQEDSAVYLCASSLTPGLNYGYTFGSGTRLTVV.

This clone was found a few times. The CDR3 region is CATSTTGVSHEQYF. The CDR3 DNA reads as TGTGCCACCAGCACCACAGGGGTAAGCCACGAGCAGTACTTC. This sequence joins TRBV15 and TRBJ2-7; 7 bases are shared with TRBD1. Germline CDR1 is LNHNV and CDR2 is YYDKDF (reference sequence). V was clipped by 4 bases and J by 5 bases; unmatched bases: 8. The CDR3 totals 14 residues.

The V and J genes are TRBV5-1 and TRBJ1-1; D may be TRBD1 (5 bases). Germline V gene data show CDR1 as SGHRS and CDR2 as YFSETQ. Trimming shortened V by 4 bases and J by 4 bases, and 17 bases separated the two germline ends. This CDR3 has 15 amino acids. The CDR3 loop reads CASSPSGVSVTEAFF. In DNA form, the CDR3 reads TGCGCCAGCAGCCCGTCGGGGGTCTCGGTCACTGAAGCTTTCTTT.

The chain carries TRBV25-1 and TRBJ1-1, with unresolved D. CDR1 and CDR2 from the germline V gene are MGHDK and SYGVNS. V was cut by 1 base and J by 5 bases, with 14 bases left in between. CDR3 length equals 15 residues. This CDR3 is CASSELKGRGTEAFF. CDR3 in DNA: TGTGCCAGCAGTGAATTAAAAGGGCGAGGGACTGAAGCTTTCTTT.

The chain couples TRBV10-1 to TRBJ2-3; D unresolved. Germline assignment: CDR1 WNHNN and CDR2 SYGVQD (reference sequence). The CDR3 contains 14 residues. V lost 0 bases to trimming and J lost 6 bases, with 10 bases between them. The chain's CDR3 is CASSESVLGDTQYF. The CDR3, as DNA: TGCGCCAGCAGTGAGTCCGTCCTAGGTGATACGCAGTATTTT.

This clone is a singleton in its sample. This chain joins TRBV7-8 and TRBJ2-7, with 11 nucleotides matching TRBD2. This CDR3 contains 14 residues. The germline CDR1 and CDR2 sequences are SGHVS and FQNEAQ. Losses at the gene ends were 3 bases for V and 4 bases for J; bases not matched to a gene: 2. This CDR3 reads CASSFLAGGYEQYF. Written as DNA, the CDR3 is TGTGCCAGCAGCTTCCTAGCGGGGGGTTACGAGCAGTACTTC.

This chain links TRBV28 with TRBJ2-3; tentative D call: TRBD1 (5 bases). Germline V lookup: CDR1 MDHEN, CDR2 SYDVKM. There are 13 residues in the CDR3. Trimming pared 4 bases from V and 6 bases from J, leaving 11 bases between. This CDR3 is CASSYVSGDTQYF. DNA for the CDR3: TGTGCCAGCAGTTATGTATCAGGGGATACGCAGTATTTT.

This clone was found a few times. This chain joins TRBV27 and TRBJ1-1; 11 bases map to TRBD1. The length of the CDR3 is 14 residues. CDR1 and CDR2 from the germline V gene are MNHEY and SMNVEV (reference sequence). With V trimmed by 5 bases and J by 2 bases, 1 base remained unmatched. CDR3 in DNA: TGTGCCAGCAGTGGGACAGGGGGTAACACTGAAGCTTTCTTT. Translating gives CASSGTGGNTEAFF.